This TCR beta chain was documented in a study of blood T cell repertoires in COVID-19. Whole-study context: Samples of COVID-19 (acute and convalescent) were obtained from the United States, Italy and Spain. T cells, B-cell-depleted T cells, or PBMCs supplied cDNA or gDNA.

CDR1 is SGHVS, CDR2 FNYEAQ, per germline. V was cut by 4 bases and J by 6 bases, with 10 bases left in between. The CDR3 loop spans 12 amino acids. How the authors handled the data: Amplification of reference gene primers provided the estimated nucleated cell counts. Sequencing used immunoSEQ multiplex PCR; TCRdb keeps in-frame clones, though not all of them. Clone size and V and J calls were adopted from that table, with D and trimming inferred from the DNA. The repertoire has about 46,000 clones, about 89% of them found once; the top ten carry roughly 15%. The source is a man aged 55 to 70 with active or convalescent COVID-19. Specimen: peripheral blood. The gene calls are TRBV7-6 and TRBJ2-7; D possibly corresponds to TRBD1 (6 bases). DNA of the CDR3: TGTGCCAGCAGCTCAGGGGCCCTCGAGCAGTACTTC. Encoded protein: CASSSGALEQYF.